Below are 27 T cell receptor beta chains sequenced from a single sample in a study of blood T cell repertoires in COVID-19. Repertoires were generated with immunoSEQ multiplex PCR, while TCRdb's copy carries only in-frame clones and drops some. The sample includes 300,000 to 400,000 clones, roughly 88% seen only once; the top ten take 5%. The sample consisted of PBMCs or T cells enriched from blood (not recorded which). The receptors come from a man aged 30-40 years who had recovered from COVID-19.

The chain combines TRBV6-5 with TRBJ1-2; 8 nucleotides line up with TRBD1. CDR1 is MNHEY, CDR2 SVGAGI, per germline. Losses at the gene ends were 6 bases for V and 10 bases for J; bases not matched to a gene: 7. The CDR3 runs 12 residues. The CDR3 DNA sequence: TGTGCCAGCAGCGACAGGGGTTTTGACTACACCTTC. Its translation is CASSDRGFDYTF.

This clone is a singleton in its sample. The V and J genes are TRBV11-3 and TRBJ2-2; 7 nucleotides align to TRBD2. The J segment lost 1 base and the V segment lost 5 bases, leaving 1 base of the junction unmatched. This CDR3 is built from 14 residues. Germline loops: CDR1 SGHNT, CDR2 YENEEA. DNA of the CDR3: TGTGCCAGCAGCCCGGGGGGGAACACCGGGGAGCTGTTTTTT. Translating it yields CASSPGGNTGELFF.

This chain links TRBV28 with TRBJ1-4, with D perhaps TRBD1 (5 bases). This CDR3 contains 14 residues. The germline V gene encodes CDR1 MDHEN and CDR2 SYDVKM. Trimming took off 10 bases at V and 0 bases at J, with 12 bases between the two ends. The CDR3 DNA reads as TGTGCCACCGAGCCGACAGCAACTAATGAAAAACTGTTTTTT. Translated: CATEPTATNEKLFF. Full variable domain (rest looked up from reference TRBV28 and TRBJ1-4): DVKVTQSSRYLVKRTGEKVFLECVQDMDHENMFWYRQDPGLGLRLIYFSYDVKMKEKGDIPEGYSVSREKKERFSLILESASTNQTSMYLCATEPTATNEKLFFGSGTQLSVL.

CDR3 bases: TGTGCCAGCAGTTTTAGTATGTGGTATGGCTACACCTTC. It yields the protein CASSFSMWYGYTF. This chain connects TRBV7-2 to TRBJ1-2, with D uncertain. The germline gives CDR1 SGHTA, CDR2 FQGNSA. Trimming shortened V by 6 bases and J by 5 bases, and 13 bases separated the two germline ends. CDR3 length: 13 amino acids.

This clone turned up a few times. This chain uses TRBV2 with TRBJ2-1; the D gene is possibly TRBD2 (6 bases). Trimming removed 4 bases from V and 6 bases from J, with 10 bases in between. This CDR3 comprises 13 residues. Germline lookup yields CDR1 SNHLY and CDR2 FYNNEI. The CDR3 loop reads CASSVGGVNEQFF. The CDR3 region has the DNA TGTGCCAGCAGTGTCGGGGGAGTCAATGAGCAGTTCTTC. Filled out from reference TRBV2 and TRBJ2-1, the complete variable domain reads EPEVTQTPSHQVTQMGQEVILRCVPISNHLYFYWYRQILGQKVEFLVSFYNNEISEKSEIFDDQFSVERPDGSNFTLKIRSTKLEDSAMYFCASSVGGVNEQFFGPGTRLTVL.

The chain uses TRBV19 and TRBJ2-7; 11 nucleotides match TRBD1. Germline V gives CDR1 LNHDA, CDR2 SQIVND (reference sequence). The CDR3 runs 16 residues. V lost 4 bases, J lost 3 bases, and 8 bases stayed unmatched. In DNA, the CDR3 is TGTGCCAGTAGTAATATACGGACAGGGGGCAACTACGAGCAGTACTTC. Its protein product is CASSNIRTGGNYEQYF.

The genes are TRBV18 and TRBJ1-5; D may be TRBD1 (5 bases). Trimming took 5 bases from V and 3 from J, leaving 11 bases between them. CDR1 is KGHSH, CDR2 LQKENI, per germline. The CDR3 totals 14 residues. CDR3 DNA: TGTGCCAGCTCATCCGGACATCTCAATCAGCCCCAGCATTTT. As protein: CASSSGHLNQPQHF.

This chain uses TRBV5-5 with TRBJ1-3, with 11 bases aligning to TRBD1. Per germline, CDR1 SGHKS and CDR2 YYEKEE (reference sequence). Trimming removed 4 bases from V and 0 bases from J; junction bases left unmatched: 3. The CDR3 length is 16 residues. In nucleotides, the CDR3 is TGTGCCAGCAGCCCCGGGACAGGGGGCTCTGGAAACACCATATATTTT. Amino acid sequence: CASSPGTGGSGNTIYF.

A few counts support this clone. The rearrangement links TRBV5-1 to TRBJ1-6; possibly TRBD1 for D (5 bases). Per the germline V gene, CDR1 is SGHRS and CDR2 is YFSETQ. Trimming took off 2 bases at V and 5 bases at J, with 11 bases between the two ends. The CDR3 is 15 residues long. The CDR3 nucleotides read TGCGCCAGCAGCTTCGACAGTCCGAATAATTCACCCCTCCACTTT. It translates to CASSFDSPNNSPLHF.

This clone occurred once. The chain couples TRBV6-6 to TRBJ1-1, with TRBD1 identical over 8 bases. V was pared by 4 bases and J by 3 bases, with 10 bases of the junction left unmatched. Germline assignment: CDR1 MNHNY and CDR2 SVGAGI (reference sequence). There are 16 residues in the CDR3. The CDR3 protein is CASSSGQGLWDTEAFF. The DNA for the CDR3 is TGTGCCAGCAGTTCCGGACAGGGTCTATGGGACACTGAAGCTTTCTTT.

This CDR3 reads CASSVAIMGAGTGELFF. The CDR3 DNA reads as TGTGCCAGCAGCGTAGCTATTATGGGGGCTGGCACCGGGGAGCTGTTTTTT. The chain uses TRBV9 and TRBJ2-2, with D perhaps matching TRBD1 (6 bases). The CDR3 is 17 residues long. Germline CDR1 SGDLS, CDR2 YYNGEE. Between the trimmed V and J ends, which lost 0 bases and 4 bases, there was a span of 16 bases.

The chain links TRBV7-8 to TRBJ2-5; 12 bases agree with TRBD2. Germline V gene lookup returns CDR1 SGHVS and CDR2 FQNEAQ. The trim removed 3 bases at V and 7 bases at J, leaving 9 bases unmatched. CDR3 length equals 16 residues. The chain's CDR3 is CASSLPTSGGAGTQYF. DNA for the CDR3: TGTGCCAGCAGCTTGCCGACTAGCGGGGGCGCCGGGACCCAGTACTTC.

This chain connects TRBV7-2 to TRBJ2-3; TRBD2 matches 9 bases. This CDR3 comprises 14 residues. The germline V gene encodes CDR1 SGHTA and CDR2 FQGNSA. After removal of 8 bases from V and 1 base from J, the junction contained 4 bases not matched to a gene. CDR3 loop: CASLRTSGTDTQYF. CDR3 DNA sequence: TGTGCCAGCCTCAGGACTAGCGGCACAGATACGCAGTATTTT.

This chain joins TRBV6-5 and TRBJ1-2; 7 bases fit TRBD1. Germline CDR1 is MNHEY and CDR2 is SVGAGI. After removal of 7 bases from V and 3 bases from J, the junction contained 2 bases not matched to a gene. This CDR3 spans 12 amino acids. Here the CDR3 DNA reads TGTGCCAGCACCACAGGGGACTATGGCTACACCTTC. Translating gives CASTTGDYGYTF.

The rearrangement links TRBV20-1 to TRBJ2-7; D gene uncertain. This CDR3 has 11 residues. The V and J ends lost 6 bases and 5 bases respectively, with 11 bases between them. Germline V CDR1 and CDR2: DFQATT, SNEGSKA (reference sequence). CDR3 nucleotide sequence: TGCAGTGCCGGCCCCCAGGACGAGCAGTACTTC. Amino acids: CSAGPQDEQYF.

The chain employs TRBV5-1 and TRBJ2-7; 10 bases align to TRBD2. The CDR3 is 14 residues long. CDR1 is SGHRS and CDR2 is YFSETQ in the germline V gene. V dropped 0 bases and J dropped 4; count of bases not matched to a gene: 1. The CDR3 reads CASSLASGGYEQYF. CDR3 DNA sequence: TGCGCCAGCAGCTTGGCTAGCGGGGGTTACGAGCAGTACTTC.

The chain employs TRBV29-1 and TRBJ2-3, with TRBD1 matching 10 bases. Germline V gives CDR1 SQVTM, CDR2 ANQGSEA. Germline trimming cut 3 bases from V and 2 bases from J; bases unmatched to any gene: 2. CDR3 size: 14 residues. CDR3 amino acids: CSVEDRGSTDTQYF. DNA for the CDR3: TGCAGCGTTGAGGACAGGGGGTCCACAGATACGCAGTATTTT.

The rearrangement joins TRBV21-1 to TRBJ2-7; TRBD1, the table's D call, was not compared with the DNA. TRBV21-1 is an annotated pseudogene. The CDR3 is made up of 15 amino acids. The chain's CDR3 is CASSKRPGISYEQYF. The CDR3 region has the DNA TGTGCCAGCAGCAAACGGCCAGGGATCTCCTACGAGCAGTACTTC.

The chain uses TRBV10-1 and TRBJ2-7; 12 positions match TRBD2. The V gene's germline CDR1 is WNHNN and CDR2 SYGVQD (reference sequence). The CDR3 runs to 13 residues. V trimming: 5 bases; J trimming: 5 bases; junction bases outside the gene matches: 1. The CDR3 region is CASSRLAGDEQYF. The CDR3 nucleotides read TGCGCCAGCAGTAGACTAGCGGGGGACGAGCAGTACTTC.

The rearrangement joins TRBV20-1 to TRBJ2-3; 8 bases are a match to TRBD2. The CDR3 is 14 residues long. The trim removed 3 bases at V and 2 bases at J, leaving 4 bases unmatched. Germline V gene data show CDR1 as DFQATT and CDR2 as SNEGSKA (reference sequence). The DNA for the CDR3 is TGCAGTGCTAGTAGCGGGGCCCACACAGATACGCAGTATTTT. Amino acids: CSASSGAHTDTQYF.

The sample holds a few counts of this clone. This chain joins TRBV4-1 and TRBJ1-1; 7 bases map to TRBD1. There are 14 residues in the CDR3. Germline V gene data show CDR1 as MGHRA and CDR2 as YSYEKL. The V and J ends lost 3 bases and 1 base, in that order; junction bases with no gene match: 2. The CDR3 here is CASSQNRGNTEAFF. Written as DNA, the CDR3 is TGCGCCAGCAGCCAGAACAGGGGGAACACTGAAGCTTTCTTT.

V usage is TRBV10-1 and J usage is TRBJ2-5; TRBD2 agrees at 8 bases. J was trimmed by 1 base and V by 2 bases; bases with no gene match: 0. The CDR3 totals 14 residues. Germline CDR1 is WNHNN and CDR2 is SYGVQD (reference sequence). CDR3 region: CASSERGGQETQYF. The CDR3 DNA is TGCGCCAGCAGTGAGCGGGGGGGCCAAGAGACCCAGTACTTC.

This clone is a singleton in its sample. V usage is TRBV28 and J usage is TRBJ2-7; the match to TRBD1 covers 9 bases. The CDR3 loop spans 14 amino acids. CDR1 MDHEN and CDR2 SYDVKM come from the germline V gene. V shed 6 bases and J 4 bases; nucleotides not matched to a gene: 7. This chain's CDR3 is CASRLGQGTYEQYF. CDR3 DNA sequence: TGTGCCAGCAGGCTCGGACAGGGGACTTACGAGCAGTACTTC.

V usage is TRBV30 and J usage is TRBJ1-6, with no clear D. Looked up from germline, CDR1 is GTSNPN and CDR2 is SVGIG (reference sequence). Trimming cost V 4 bases and J 4 bases, with 8 bases left between them. The CDR3 spans 13 residues. The CDR3 sequence is CAWKSEYNSPLHF. In DNA, the CDR3 is TGTGCCTGGAAGTCAGAATATAATTCACCCCTCCACTTT.

This chain joins TRBV19 and TRBJ1-5, with unresolved D. Germline CDR1 reads LNHDA; CDR2 reads SQIVND (reference sequence). The CDR3 runs to 12 residues. V lost 6 bases, J lost 1 base, and 4 bases lay in between. The CDR3 DNA reads as TGTGCCAGTAGGGCCAGCAATCAGCCCCAGCATTTT. Encoded protein: CASRASNQPQHF.

The genes are TRBV4-2 and TRBJ1-2, with TRBD1 identical over 7 bases. V lost 1 base and J lost 0; bases outside the gene matches: 5. This CDR3 has 16 residues. Looked up from germline, CDR1 is LGHNA and CDR2 is YNFKEQ. CDR3 in DNA: TGTGCCAGCAGCCAAGTAGGCGGGACAGCTAACTATGGCTACACCTTC. It specifies CASSQVGGTANYGYTF.

The chain uses TRBV30 and TRBJ1-6; no clear D. Germline-derived CDR1 and CDR2 are GTSNPN and SVGIG (reference sequence). This CDR3 is built from 12 residues. Trimming took off 2 bases at V and 9 bases at J, with 8 bases between the two ends. Here the CDR3 DNA reads TGTGCCTGGAGTACGGTATCTTCACCCCTCCACTTT. Encoded protein: CAWSTVSSPLHF.